This entry concerns a single T cell receptor (beta chain). CDR1 is SGHVS, CDR2 FQNEAQ, per germline. V lost 5 bases and J lost 3, with 14 bases in between. The CDR3 consists of 16 residues. The sample comes from a study of control samples from healthy donors and cancer patients. The method was immunoSEQ multiplex PCR; TCRdb's version includes in-frame clones alone and lacks a portion of them. This repertoire shows about 170,000 clones, roughly 93% found once; its top ten account for about 4%. The chain carries TRBV7-8 and TRBJ1-6; possible D gene TRBD1, 6 bases. The TCR was taken from a woman in her sixties or seventies in good health. Sequenced: blood. The CDR3 sequence: CASSPRTVYYNSPLHF. CDR3 bases: TGTGCCAGCAGCCCAAGGACAGTCTACTATAATTCACCCCTCCACTTT.